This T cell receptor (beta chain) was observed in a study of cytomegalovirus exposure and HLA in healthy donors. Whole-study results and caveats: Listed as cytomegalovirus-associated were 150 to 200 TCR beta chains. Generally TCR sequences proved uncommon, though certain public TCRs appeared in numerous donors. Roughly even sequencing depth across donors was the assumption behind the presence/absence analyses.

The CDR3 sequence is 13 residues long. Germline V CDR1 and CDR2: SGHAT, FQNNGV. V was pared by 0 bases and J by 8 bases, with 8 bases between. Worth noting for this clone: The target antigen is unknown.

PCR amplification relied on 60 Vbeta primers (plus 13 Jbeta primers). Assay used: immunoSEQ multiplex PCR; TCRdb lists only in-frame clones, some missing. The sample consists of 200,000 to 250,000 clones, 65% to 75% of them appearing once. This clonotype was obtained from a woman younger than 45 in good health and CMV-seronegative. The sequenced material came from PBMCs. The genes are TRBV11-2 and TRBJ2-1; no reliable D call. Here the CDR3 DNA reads TGTGCCAGCAGCTTAGATATCCAGTATGAGCAGTTCTTC. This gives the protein CASSLDIQYEQFF.